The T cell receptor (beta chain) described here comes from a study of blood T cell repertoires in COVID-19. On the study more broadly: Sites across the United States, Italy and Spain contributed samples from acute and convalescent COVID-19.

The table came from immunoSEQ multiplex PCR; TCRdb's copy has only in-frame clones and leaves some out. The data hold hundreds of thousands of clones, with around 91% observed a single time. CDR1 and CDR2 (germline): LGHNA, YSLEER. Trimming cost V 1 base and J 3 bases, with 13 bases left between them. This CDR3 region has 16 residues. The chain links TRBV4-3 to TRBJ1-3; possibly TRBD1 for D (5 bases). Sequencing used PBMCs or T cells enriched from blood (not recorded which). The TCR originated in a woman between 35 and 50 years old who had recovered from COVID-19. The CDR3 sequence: CASSQVTQGIGNTIYF. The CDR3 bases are TGCGCCAGCAGCCAAGTAACGCAGGGTATTGGAAACACCATATATTTT.